The TCR beta chain under discussion was sequenced for a study of regulatory T cells in long-lasting Graves disease. Study background: Newly diagnosed Graves' patients took antithyroid drugs under 3 months. The study's findings and limits: Clonotypes that were public and shared totalled roughly 3,000 in persistent patients versus over 800 in new patients.

Sequencing libraries for TCR beta were prepared with iRepertoire HTBI primers and Arm-PCR of CDR3 regions. TCRdb processed the multiplex PCR reads anew with MiXCR; each CDR3 protein has one entry. The table shows roughly 420,000 distinct CDR3 sequences, with about a sixth occurring only once. The germline gives CDR1 KGHSH, CDR2 LQKENI. V was cut by 5 bases and J by 6 bases, with 20 bases left in between. This CDR3 spans 16 amino acids. A word on this clonotype: Its antigen is not known.

Stated time point: newly diagnosed GD, antithyroid drugs for less than 3 months. The TCR library used RNA extracted from PBMCs. An endocrinology department in Xi'an, China, recruited the patients. The sample was also reused in another study, on T cells in Graves' hyperthyroidism and ophthalmopathy.

The sample was peripheral blood mononuclear cells (PBMCs), taken at new diagnosis, from a patient treated with antithyroid drugs. The origin of this receptor is a woman in her 30s with Graves disease. The genes are TRBV18 and TRBJ1-5, with a possible D match to TRBD1 (5 bases). CDR3 loop: CASSSFETAAGQPQHF. DNA for the CDR3: TGTGCCAGCTCATCATTCGAGACAGCTGCTGGTCAGCCCCAGCATTTT.